The clone carrying this T cell receptor (beta chain) was detected many times. Its antigen is as yet unknown. TCRdb used MiXCR to reprocess the 5' RACE reads, holding one entry per CDR3 protein. This sample has approximately 220,000 distinct CDR3 sequences, with roughly 7.5% found just once. CDR3 length equals 14 residues. The germline V and J ends were trimmed by 0 bases and 4 bases, with 7 bases remaining between them. Germline V gene data show CDR1 as SGDLS and CDR2 as YYNGEE. The source of the sample is a study of identical twins. Broader study findings: The study reached conclusions through statistical analysis that was cross-sectional, not following the same donors. Out-of-frame alpha sequences shared by twins showed excess low generation probability.

A further study also used this sample, focusing on yellow fever vaccine responses in identical twins.

The rearrangement links TRBV9 to TRBJ2-2; no firm D call. The source material was CD8+ T cells sorted from blood. The origin of this receptor is a woman between 18 and 29 years old in good health. The CDR3 DNA sequence: TGTGCCAGCAGCGTAGGTGGGGTCACCGGGGAGCTGTTTTTT. Protein sequence: CASSVGGVTGELFF.